What follows are 10 T cell receptor beta chains derived from one specimen sequenced in a study of blood T cell repertoires in COVID-19. The assay was immunoSEQ multiplex PCR, and TCRdb's table has in-frame clones only and misses some. The sample lists 250,000 to 350,000 clones, 80% to 95% occurring once. Sequenced input: peripheral blood. The receptors originated from a woman aged 25-40 years with COVID-19, enrolled during active disease.

This clone turned up a few times. This chain connects TRBV5-4 to TRBJ2-7, with a tentative D call TRBD1 (6 bases). V lost 0 bases, J lost 3 bases, and 7 bases lay in between. The germline CDR1 and CDR2 sequences are SGHNT and YYREEE (reference sequence). This CDR3 is 13 amino acids long. The CDR3 reads CASSLGTDYEQYF. For the CDR3, the DNA is TGTGCCAGCAGCTTGGGGACAGACTACGAGCAGTACTTC.

V gene TRBV9 combines with J gene TRBJ2-6, with a tentative D call TRBD1 (5 bases). Germline CDR1 and CDR2: SGDLS and YYNGEE. CDR3 length: 15 amino acids. V was shortened by 3 bases and J by 1 base, with 8 bases between the two germline ends. CDR3 nucleotide sequence: TGTGCCAGCAGCGAAACAGGATCTGGGGCCAACGTCCTGACTTTC. The encoded protein is CASSETGSGANVLTF.

This chain joins TRBV7-2 and TRBJ2-3; no definite D call. V was clipped by 3 bases and J by 4 bases, with 8 bases between them. From germline, CDR1 is SGHTA and CDR2 FQGNSA. The CDR3 spans 13 residues. Written as DNA, the CDR3 is TGTGCCAGCAGCTTTAGTAGATCAGATACGCAGTATTTT. This sequence encodes CASSFSRSDTQYF.

The chain is built from TRBV5-5 and TRBJ1-1; D remains ambiguous. Trimming pared 0 bases from V and 4 bases from J, leaving 10 bases between. This CDR3 is 14 amino acids long. CDR1 and CDR2 (germline): SGHKS, YYEKEE (reference sequence). The chain's CDR3 is CASSLGDMSTEAFF. The DNA of the CDR3 is TGTGCCAGCAGCTTGGGAGACATGAGCACTGAAGCTTTCTTT.

The chain recombines TRBV23-1 with TRBJ1-4; the match to TRBD1 covers 9 bases. TRBV23-1 is an open reading frame, and its role is uncertain. The CDR3 consists of 13 residues. J lost 7 bases, V lost 11 bases, and 8 bases had no gene match. CDR3 protein: CAAGTGIGEKLFF. The CDR3 bases are TGCGCCGCCGGGACAGGGATTGGTGAAAAACTGTTTTTT.

The rearrangement links TRBV9 to TRBJ1-3; 7 positions match TRBD1. This CDR3 region has 16 residues. V lost 4 bases, J lost 7 bases, and 14 bases stayed unmatched. CDR1 and CDR2 from the germline V gene are SGDLS and YYNGEE. This CDR3 reads CASSQGIQGVRNTIYF. DNA for the CDR3: TGTGCCAGCAGCCAGGGTATTCAGGGGGTCAGGAACACCATATATTTT.

The V gene is TRBV6-6, the J gene TRBJ2-1, with 8 bases lining up with TRBD1. The junction had 10 bases not matched to a gene; V was cut back by 2 bases and J by 7 bases. CDR1 MNHNY and CDR2 SVGAGI come from the germline V gene (reference sequence). The CDR3 runs to 16 residues. CDR3 DNA sequence: TGTGCCAGCAGTTACCGCCAGGGGGCGCCCGGGAATGAGCAGTTCTTC. The encoded protein is CASSYRQGAPGNEQFF.

This chain links TRBV30 with TRBJ2-2, with D tentatively TRBD2 (6 bases). The CDR3 runs 16 residues. Trimming stripped 8 bases from V and 0 bases from J, with 19 bases between. Germline CDR1 reads GTSNPN; CDR2 reads SVGIG (reference sequence). For the CDR3, the DNA is TGTGCCCGCCTACAATTTAGCGGAGCGAACACCGGGGAGCTGTTTTTT. This translates into CARLQFSGANTGELFF.

The gene calls are TRBV6-5 and TRBJ2-7, with 10 nucleotides matching TRBD2. Germline trimming cut 0 bases from V and 2 bases from J; bases unmatched to any gene: 1. The CDR3 contains 15 residues. Germline loops: CDR1 MNHEY, CDR2 SVGAGI. DNA for the CDR3: TGTGCCAGCAGTTACTCGACTAGCGGGCCCTACGAGCAGTACTTC. It is translated as CASSYSTSGPYEQYF.

The rearrangement joins TRBV3-1 (or the pseudogene TRBV3-2) to TRBJ2-7; 12 bases agree with TRBD2. CDR3 length: 18 amino acids. From germline, CDR1 is LGHDT and CDR2 YNNKEL (reference sequence). V trimming: 0 bases; J trimming: 5 bases; junction bases outside the gene matches: 11. The CDR3 loop reads CASSQDRSASGRVHEQYF. CDR3 nucleotides: TGTGCCAGCAGCCAAGATAGGTCGGCTAGCGGGAGGGTCCACGAGCAGTACTTC.